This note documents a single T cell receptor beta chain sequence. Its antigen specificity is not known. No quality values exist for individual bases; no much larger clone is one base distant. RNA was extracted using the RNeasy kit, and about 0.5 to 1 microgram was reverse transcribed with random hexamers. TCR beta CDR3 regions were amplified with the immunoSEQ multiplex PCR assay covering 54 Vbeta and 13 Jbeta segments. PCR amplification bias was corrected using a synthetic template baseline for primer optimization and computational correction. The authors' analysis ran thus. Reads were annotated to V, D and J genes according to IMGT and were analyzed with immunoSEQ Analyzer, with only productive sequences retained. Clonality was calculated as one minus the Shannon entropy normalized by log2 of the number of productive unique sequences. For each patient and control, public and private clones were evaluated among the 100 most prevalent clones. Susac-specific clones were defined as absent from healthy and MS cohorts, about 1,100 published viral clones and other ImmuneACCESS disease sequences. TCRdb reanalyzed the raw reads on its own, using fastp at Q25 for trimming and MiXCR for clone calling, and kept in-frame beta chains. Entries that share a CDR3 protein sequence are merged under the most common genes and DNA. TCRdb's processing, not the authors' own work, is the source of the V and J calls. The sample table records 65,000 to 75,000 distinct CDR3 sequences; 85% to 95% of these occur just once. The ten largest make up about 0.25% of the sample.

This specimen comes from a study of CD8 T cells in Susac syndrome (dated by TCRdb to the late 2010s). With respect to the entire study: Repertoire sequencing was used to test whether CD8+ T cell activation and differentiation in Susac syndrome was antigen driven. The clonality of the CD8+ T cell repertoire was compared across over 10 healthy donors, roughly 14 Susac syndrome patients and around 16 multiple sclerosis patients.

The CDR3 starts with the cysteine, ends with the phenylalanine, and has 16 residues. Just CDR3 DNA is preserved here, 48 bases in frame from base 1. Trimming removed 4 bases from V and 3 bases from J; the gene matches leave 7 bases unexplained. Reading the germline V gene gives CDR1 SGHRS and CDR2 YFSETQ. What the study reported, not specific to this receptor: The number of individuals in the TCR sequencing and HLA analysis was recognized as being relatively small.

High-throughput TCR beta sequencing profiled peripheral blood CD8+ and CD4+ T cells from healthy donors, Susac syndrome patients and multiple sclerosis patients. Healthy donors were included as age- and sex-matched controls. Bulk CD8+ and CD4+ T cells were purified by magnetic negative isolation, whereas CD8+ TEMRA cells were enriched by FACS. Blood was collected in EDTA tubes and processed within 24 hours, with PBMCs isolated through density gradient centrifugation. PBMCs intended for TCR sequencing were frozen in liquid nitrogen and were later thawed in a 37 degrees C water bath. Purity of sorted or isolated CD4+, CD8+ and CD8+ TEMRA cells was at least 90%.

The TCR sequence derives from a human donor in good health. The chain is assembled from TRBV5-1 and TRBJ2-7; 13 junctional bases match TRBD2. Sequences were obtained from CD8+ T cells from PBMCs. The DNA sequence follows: TGCGCCAGCAGCATCTCCGGGACTAGCGGGGTCTACGAGCAGTACTTC. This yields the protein CASSISGTSGVYEQYF.